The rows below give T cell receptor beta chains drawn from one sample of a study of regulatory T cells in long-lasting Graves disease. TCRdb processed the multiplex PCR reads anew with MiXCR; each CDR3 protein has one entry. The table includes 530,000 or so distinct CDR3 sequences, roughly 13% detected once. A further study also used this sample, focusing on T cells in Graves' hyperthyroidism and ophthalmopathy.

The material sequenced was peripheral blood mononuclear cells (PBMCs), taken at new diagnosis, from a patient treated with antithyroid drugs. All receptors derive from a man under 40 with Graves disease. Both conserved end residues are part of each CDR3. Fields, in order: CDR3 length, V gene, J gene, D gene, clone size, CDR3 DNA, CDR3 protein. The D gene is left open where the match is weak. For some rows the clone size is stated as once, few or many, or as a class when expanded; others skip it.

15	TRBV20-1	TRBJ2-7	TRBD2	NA	TGCAGTGCTAGAGATCTCCAGCGGGGCGACTACGAGCAGTACTTC	CSARDLQRGDYEQYF
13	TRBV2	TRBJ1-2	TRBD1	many	TGTGCCAGCAGTCGGAGACAGGGTAATGGCTACACCTTC	CASSRRQGNGYTF
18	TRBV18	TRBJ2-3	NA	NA	TGTGCCAGCTCACCACCAGGAGGGGTAAGCGGCGGCACAGATACGCAGTATTTT	CASSPPGGVSGGTDTQYF
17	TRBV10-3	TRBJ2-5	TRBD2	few	TGTGCCATCAGTGCCCTATCGGGTAGCGGGGACCAAGAGACCCAGTACTTC	CAISALSGSGDQETQYF
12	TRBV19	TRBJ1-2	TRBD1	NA	TGTGCCAGTACCGTGGACAGGGATGGCTACACCTTC	CASTVDRDGYTF
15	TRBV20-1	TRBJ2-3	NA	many	TGCAGTGCTTCTGCCTGGCAGCAGAACACAGATACGCAGTATTTT	CSASAWQQNTDTQYF
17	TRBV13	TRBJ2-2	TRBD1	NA	TGTGCCAGCAGCCCGGGACAGGGGGCGGGATACACCGGGGAGCTGTTTTTT	CASSPGQGAGYTGELFF
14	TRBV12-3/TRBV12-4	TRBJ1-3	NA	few	TGTGCCAGCAGTTACGGCGGCTCTGGAAACACCATATATTTT	CASSYGGSGNTIYF
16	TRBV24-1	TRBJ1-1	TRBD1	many	TGTGCCACCCTGTGGGACAGGGAAAGGTTGAACACTGAAGCTTTCTTT	CATLWDRERLNTEAFF
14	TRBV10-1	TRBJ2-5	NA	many	TGCGCCAGCAGTGATCGTAAAGGACAAGAGACCCAGTACTTC	CASSDRKGQETQYF
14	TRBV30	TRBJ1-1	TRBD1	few	TGTGCCTGGAGGAGGGACAGGGGTTACACTGAAGCTTTCTTT	CAWRRDRGYTEAFF
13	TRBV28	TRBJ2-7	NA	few	TGTGCCAGCAGTTCCTACAGCTCCTACGAGCAGTACTTC	CASSSYSSYEQYF
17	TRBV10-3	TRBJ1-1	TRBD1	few	TGTGCCATCAGTTCGGACAGGGGGCTATTAGTTAACACTGAAGCTTTCTTT	CAISSDRGLLVNTEAFF
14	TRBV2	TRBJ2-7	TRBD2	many	TGTGCCACCTACTTAGCGGGAGAGTTGTACGAGCAGTACTTC	CATYLAGELYEQYF
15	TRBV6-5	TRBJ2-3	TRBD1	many	TGTGCCAGCAGTTCCTCTGCGACAGGGCCAGATACGCAGTATTTT	CASSSSATGPDTQYF
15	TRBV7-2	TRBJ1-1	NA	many	TGTGCCAGCAGCTTAGCATCAGGGCCGAACACTGAAGCTTTCTTT	CASSLASGPNTEAFF
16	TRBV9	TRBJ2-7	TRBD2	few	TGTGCCAGCAGCTTTACCGGGACTAGCGAAGCCTACGAGCAGTACTTC	CASSFTGTSEAYEQYF
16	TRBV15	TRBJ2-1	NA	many	TGTGCCACCAGCAGAGAAGAAGGTAGCTCCTACAATGAGCAGTTCTTC	CATSREEGSSYNEQFF
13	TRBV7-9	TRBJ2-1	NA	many	TGTGCCAGCAGCTTAGAGTTTGGTGGTGAGCAGTTCTTC	CASSLEFGGEQFF
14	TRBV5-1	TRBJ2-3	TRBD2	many	TGTGCCAGCAGCTTCGGCGGGAGGACAGATACGCAGTATTTT	CASSFGGRTDTQYF
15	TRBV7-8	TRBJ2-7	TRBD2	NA	TGTGCCAGCAGCCCCTCTAGCGGGAGGGCCTACGAGCAGTACTTC	CASSPSSGRAYEQYF
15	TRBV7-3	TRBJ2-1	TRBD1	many	TGTGCCAGCAGCTTAACGAGGACAGGGCCCAATGAGCAGTTCTTC	CASSLTRTGPNEQFF
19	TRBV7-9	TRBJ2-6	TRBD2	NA	TGTGCCAGCAGCGCAAGACCTAGCGGGAGGGCGCCTGGGGCCAACGTCCTGACTTTC	CASSARPSGRAPGANVLTF
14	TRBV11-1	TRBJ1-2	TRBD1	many	TGTGCCAGCAGCGCACTGGGACAGGACTATGGCTACACCTTC	CASSALGQDYGYTF
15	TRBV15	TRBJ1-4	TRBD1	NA	TGTACCACCAGCAGCCGGTCTGGGACAGGGAACAAACTGTTTTTT	CTTSSRSGTGNKLFF
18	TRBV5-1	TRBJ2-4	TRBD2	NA	TGCGCCAGCAGCTCGAGACGGGAGGCCCCCGGGGCCAAAAACATTCAGTACTTC	CASSSRREAPGAKNIQYF
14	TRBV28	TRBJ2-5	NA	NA	TGTGCCAGCAGTTTCGAGGGGGAGGGGGAGACCCAGTACTTC	CASSFEGEGETQYF
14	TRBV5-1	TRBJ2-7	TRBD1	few	TGCGCCAGCACTGGGGACAGGCTCTCCTACGAGCAGTACTTC	CASTGDRLSYEQYF
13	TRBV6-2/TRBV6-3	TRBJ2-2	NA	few	TGTGCCAGCAGGTCACAGGGTTTCGGGGAGCTGTTTTTT	CASRSQGFGELFF
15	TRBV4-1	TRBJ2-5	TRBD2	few	TGCGCCAGCAGCCAAACGACTAGCGGGACTAAGACCCAGTACTTC	CASSQTTSGTKTQYF
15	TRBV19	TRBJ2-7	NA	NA	TGTGCCAGTAGTATATGGAGTAGCGGCTCCTACGAGCAGTACTTC	CASSIWSSGSYEQYF
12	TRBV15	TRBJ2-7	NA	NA	TGTGCCACCAGCAGAGTAGGGGTTGAAAAGTACTTC	CATSRVGVEKYF
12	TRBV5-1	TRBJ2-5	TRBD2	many	TGCGCCAGCAGCCGGACTAGCGAGGCCCAGTACTTC	CASSRTSEAQYF
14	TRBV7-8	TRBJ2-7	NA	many	TGTGCCAGCAGCGTAGCCGAGAGGGGTTGGGAGCAGTACTTC	CASSVAERGWEQYF
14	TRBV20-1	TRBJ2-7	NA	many	TGCAGTGCTAGAGGTATTAGTGGTACCTACGAGCAGTACTTC	CSARGISGTYEQYF
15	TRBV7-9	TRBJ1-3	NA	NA	TGTGCCAGCAGCTTAGCGCGGGCAGCTGGAAACACCATATATTTT	CASSLARAAGNTIYF
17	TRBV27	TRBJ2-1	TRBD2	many	TGTGCCAGCAGTTTATTGCGGCTAGCGGACGGAGACAATGAGCAGTTCTTC	CASSLLRLADGDNEQFF
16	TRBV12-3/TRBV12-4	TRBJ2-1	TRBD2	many	TGTGCCAGCAGTCCGACTAGCGGGAGGCCCCCGGGGGAGCAGTTCTTC	CASSPTSGRPPGEQFF
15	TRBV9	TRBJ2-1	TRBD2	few	TGTGCCAGCAGCGTAGTACTAGCGCCGGGCAATGAGCAGTTCTTC	CASSVVLAPGNEQFF
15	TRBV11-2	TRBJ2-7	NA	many	TGTGCCAGCAGCCTGCCCGGATGGGGGGCGTACGAGCAGTACTTC	CASSLPGWGAYEQYF
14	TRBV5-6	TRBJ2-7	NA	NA	TGTGCCAGCAGCTTGGACGGGGAAGCCTACGAGCAGTACTTC	CASSLDGEAYEQYF
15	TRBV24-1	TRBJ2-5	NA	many	TGTGCCACCAGTCACCCCGGGGCCTCTCAGGAGACCCAGTACTTC	CATSHPGASQETQYF
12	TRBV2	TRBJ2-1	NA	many	TGTGCCAGCAGCATCGGTAACAATGAGCAGTTCTTC	CASSIGNNEQFF
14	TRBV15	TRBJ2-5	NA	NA	TGTGCCACCAACAGAGTGGTAAACCAAGAGACCCAGTACTTC	CATNRVVNQETQYF
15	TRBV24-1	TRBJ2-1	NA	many	TGTGCCACCAGCCCGGGACGCAAAACCTACAATGAGCAGTTCTTC	CATSPGRKTYNEQFF
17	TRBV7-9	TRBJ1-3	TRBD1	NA	TGTGCCAGCACTTCTAGAGGGGGCATCGACTCTGGAAACACCATATATTTT	CASTSRGGIDSGNTIYF
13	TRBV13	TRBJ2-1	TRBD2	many	TGTGCCAGCAGCACCCTTAGCGGGAATGAGCAGTTCTTC	CASSTLSGNEQFF
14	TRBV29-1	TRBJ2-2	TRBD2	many	TGCAGCGTTAACAGCGGGAGGGAAAGCGGGGAGCTGTTTTTT	CSVNSGRESGELFF
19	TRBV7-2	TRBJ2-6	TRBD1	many	TGTGCCAGCAGCTACAGGGGGCCCCTATTAACGGCTGGGGCCAACGTCCTGACTTTC	CASSYRGPLLTAGANVLTF
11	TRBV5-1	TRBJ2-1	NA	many	TGCGCCAGCAGCTTGGGGACCGGGGAGGTCTTC	CASSLGTGEVF
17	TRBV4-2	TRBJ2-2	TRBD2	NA	TGTGCCAGCAGCCAAGAAGGACTAGCGGGGAGGACCGGGGAGCTGTTTTTT	CASSQEGLAGRTGELFF
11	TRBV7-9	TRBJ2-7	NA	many	TGTGCCAGCAGCCACAAGTACGAGCAGTACTTC	CASSHKYEQYF
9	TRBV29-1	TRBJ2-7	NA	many	TGCAGCGTATCTCCGGGACAACTTTTC	CSVSPGQLF
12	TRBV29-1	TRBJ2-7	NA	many	TGCAGCGTGAAGGGGGGCGGGTACGAGCAGTACTTC	CSVKGGGYEQYF
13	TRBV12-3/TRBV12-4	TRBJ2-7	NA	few	TGTGCCAGCAGTTTAGGTGTGATCTACGAGCAGTACTTC	CASSLGVIYEQYF
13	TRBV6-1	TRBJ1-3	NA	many	TGTGCCAGCAGTGAATGGGTTGGAAACACCATATATTTT	CASSEWVGNTIYF
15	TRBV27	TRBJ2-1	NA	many	TGTGCCAGCAGTTTCGTCGGGCCCGACTACAATGAGCAGTTCTTC	CASSFVGPDYNEQFF